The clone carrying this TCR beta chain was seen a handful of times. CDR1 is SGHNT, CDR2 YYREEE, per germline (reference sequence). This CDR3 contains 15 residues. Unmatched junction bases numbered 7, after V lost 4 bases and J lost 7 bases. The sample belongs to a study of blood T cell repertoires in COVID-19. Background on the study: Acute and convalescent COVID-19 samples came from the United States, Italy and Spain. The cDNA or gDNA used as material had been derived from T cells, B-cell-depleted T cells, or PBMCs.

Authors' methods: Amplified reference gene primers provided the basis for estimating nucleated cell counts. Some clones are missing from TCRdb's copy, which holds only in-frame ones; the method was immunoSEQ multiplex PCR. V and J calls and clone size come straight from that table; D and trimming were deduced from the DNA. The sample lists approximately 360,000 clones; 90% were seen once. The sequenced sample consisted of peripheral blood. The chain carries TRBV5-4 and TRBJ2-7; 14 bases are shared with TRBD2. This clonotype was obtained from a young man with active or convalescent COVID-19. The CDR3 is CASSVGLAGAVEQYF. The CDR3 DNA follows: TGTGCCAGCAGCGTGGGACTAGCGGGAGCCGTTGAGCAGTACTTC.